This T cell receptor (beta chain) was recovered during a study of cytotoxic CD8 clonotypes in ibrutinib-treated CLL. Study details: Complete response was seen in 2 patients and partial in approximately 25; some 12 progressed and some 14 stayed remitted after a median about 68 months.

The repertoire was sequenced with immunoSEQ multiplex PCR; TCRdb's copy has only in-frame clones and lacks some. The repertoire has 150,000 to 200,000 clones, approximately 80% of them found once; the top ten carry around 2%. Between the trimmed V and J ends, which lost 7 bases and 0 bases, there was a span of 16 bases. This CDR3 region has 16 residues. CDR1 MDHEN and CDR2 SYDVKM come from the germline V gene. This chain links TRBV28 with TRBJ1-3, with D possibly TRBD1 on 6 matching bases. The starting material was PBMCs, obtained after 12 months of ibrutinib treatment. The sequence came from a human donor with chronic lymphocytic leukemia. The CDR3 loop is CASTPNQGFSGNTIYF. CDR3 nucleotides: TGTGCCAGCACTCCCAATCAGGGGTTCTCTGGAAACACCATATATTTT.